This T cell receptor beta chain was sequenced for a study of beta chain features in type 1 diabetes. Staining for CD45RO/CCR7/CD25/CD127/CD95/CD27 allowed sorting of CD4+ naive, central memory, regulatory and stem cell-like memory cells. About this clone: Its antigen is unknown.

CDR1 and CDR2 (germline): SGHVS, FQNEAQ. V was clipped by 1 base and J by 5 bases, with 5 bases between them. This CDR3 region has 13 residues. Study-wide results and limits: Patients with type 1 diabetes carried fewer insertions and had more deletions at their VDJ junctions. Whether TCRB rearrangement is influenced by HLA type went unresolved here. Shortening of TCRB CDR3s, moderate but significant, appeared in all four CD4+ subsets of Type 1 diabetes patients.

Reverse transcription of all isolated RNA meant that expressed TCRB transcripts were sequenced. The assay was immunoSEQ multiplex PCR, and TCRdb's table has in-frame clones only and misses some. The data show 200,000 to 300,000 clones, approximately 20% seen once. This chain joins TRBV7-8 and TRBJ2-2, with no clear D. This TCR was recovered from a middle-aged woman with type 1 diabetes. The sample comprised naive CD4+ T cells from blood. This CDR3 is CASSLVDTGELFF. CDR3 DNA: TGTGCCAGCAGCTTAGTAGATACCGGGGAGCTGTTTTTT.